One T cell receptor beta chain is described in this entry. As yet, its antigen is unknown. Just one base apart from a much larger clone, this may be a read error. This sample is part of a study of identical twins' blood T cells. After removal of 4 bases from V and 6 bases from J, the junction contained 10 bases not matched to a gene. Germline CDR1 DFQATT, CDR2 SNEGSKA (reference sequence). The CDR3 contains 14 residues. Study observations and caveats: Twins reportedly had markedly more similar V usage than unrelated donors, even among out-of-frame TCRbeta clonotypes. Each donor's most abundant TCRbeta clonotypes shared more CDR3 sequences with her twin than unrelated donors.

TCRdb re-analysed the 5' RACE reads in MiXCR, keeping a single row per CDR3 protein. The sample contains fewer than 450,000 distinct CDR3 sequences, roughly 27% of which appear only once. This TCR was recovered from a woman aged 18 to 55 in good health. V gene TRBV20-1 combines with J gene TRBJ1-1; 8 nucleotides match TRBD1. Sequencing was carried out using PBMCs. The CDR3 sequence is CSATLRTGRAEAFF. CDR3 DNA: TGCAGTGCTACTCTAAGGACAGGGAGGGCTGAAGCTTTCTTT.